Below, one TCR beta chain is given with its context. This entry is derived from a study of shared clonotypes between healthy human individuals. Germline trimming cut 4 bases from V and 7 bases from J; bases unmatched to any gene: 6. The CDR3 is 14 residues long. Germline values: CDR1 KGHSH, CDR2 LQKENI. Here immunoSEQ multiplex PCR was the method, and the copy in TCRdb shows in-frame clones only, minus some. In the table there are hundreds of thousands of clones, about two thirds of which are singletons. The TCR was taken from a woman aged 30 to 39 in good health. The chain carries TRBV18 and TRBJ1-4; 7 nucleotides match TRBD1. The sample was memory CD4+ T cells sorted from blood. The sample's subset: CD45RA-negative fraction. CDR3 residues: CASSQGALGEKLFF. As DNA, the CDR3 is TGTGCCAGCTCACAGGGGGCGCTGGGTGAAAAACTGTTTTTT.